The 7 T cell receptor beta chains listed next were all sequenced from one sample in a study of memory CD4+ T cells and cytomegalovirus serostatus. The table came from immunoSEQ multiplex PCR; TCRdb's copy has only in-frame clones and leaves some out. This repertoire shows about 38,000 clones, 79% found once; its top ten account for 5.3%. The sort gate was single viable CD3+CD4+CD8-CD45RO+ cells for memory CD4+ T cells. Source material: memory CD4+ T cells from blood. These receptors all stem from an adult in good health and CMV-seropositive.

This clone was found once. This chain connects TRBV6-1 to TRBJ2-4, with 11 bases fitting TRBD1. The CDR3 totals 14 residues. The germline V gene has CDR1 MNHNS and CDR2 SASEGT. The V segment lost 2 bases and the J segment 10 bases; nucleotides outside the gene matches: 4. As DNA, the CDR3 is TGTGCCAGCAGTGAAAGGACAGGGGGCTGGATTCAGTACTTC. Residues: CASSERTGGWIQYF.

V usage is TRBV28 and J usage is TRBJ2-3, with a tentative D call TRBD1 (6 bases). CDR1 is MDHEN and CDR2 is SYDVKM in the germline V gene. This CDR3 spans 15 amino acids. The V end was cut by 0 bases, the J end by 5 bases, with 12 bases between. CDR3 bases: TGTGCCAGCAGTTTATGGGCCCAGGGGTTAGATACGCAGTATTTT. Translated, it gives CASSLWAQGLDTQYF.

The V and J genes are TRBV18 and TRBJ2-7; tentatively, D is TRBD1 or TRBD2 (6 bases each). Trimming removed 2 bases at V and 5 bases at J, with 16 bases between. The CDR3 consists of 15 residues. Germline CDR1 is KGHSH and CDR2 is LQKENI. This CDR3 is CASSPGTGRWDEQYF. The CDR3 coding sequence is TGTGCCAGCTCACCAGGTACAGGGAGGTGGGACGAGCAGTACTTC.

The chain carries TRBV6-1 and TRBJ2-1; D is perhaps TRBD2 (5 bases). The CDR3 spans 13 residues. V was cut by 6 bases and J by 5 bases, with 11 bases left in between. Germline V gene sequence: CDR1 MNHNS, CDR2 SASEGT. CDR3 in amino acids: CASRLEWDNEQFF. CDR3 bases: TGTGCCAGCAGACTAGAATGGGACAATGAGCAGTTCTTC.

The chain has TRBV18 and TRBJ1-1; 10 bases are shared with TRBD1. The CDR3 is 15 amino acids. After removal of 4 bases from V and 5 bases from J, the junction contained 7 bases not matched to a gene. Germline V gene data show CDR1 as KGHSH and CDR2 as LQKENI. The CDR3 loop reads CASSHQDRGITEAFF. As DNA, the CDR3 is TGTGCCAGCTCACACCAGGACAGGGGGATAACTGAAGCTTTCTTT.

CDR3 DNA sequence: TGTGCCATCAGTCCAAATGCTCCGGGACAGAGTAACTATGGCTACACCTTC. This sequence encodes CAISPNAPGQSNYGYTF. V usage is TRBV10-3 and J usage is TRBJ1-2; TRBD1 agrees at 7 bases. The ends lost 5 bases at V and 1 base at J; junction bases unmatched: 13. Germline CDR1 ENHRY, CDR2 SYGVKD. The CDR3 spans 17 residues.

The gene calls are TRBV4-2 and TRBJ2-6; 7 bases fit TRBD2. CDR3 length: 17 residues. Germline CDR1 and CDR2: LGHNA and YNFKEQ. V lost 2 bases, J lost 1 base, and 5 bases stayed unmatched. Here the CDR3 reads CASSQTSGTSGANVLTF. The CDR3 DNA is TGTGCCAGCAGCCAAACAAGCGGGACGTCTGGGGCCAACGTCCTGACTTTC.